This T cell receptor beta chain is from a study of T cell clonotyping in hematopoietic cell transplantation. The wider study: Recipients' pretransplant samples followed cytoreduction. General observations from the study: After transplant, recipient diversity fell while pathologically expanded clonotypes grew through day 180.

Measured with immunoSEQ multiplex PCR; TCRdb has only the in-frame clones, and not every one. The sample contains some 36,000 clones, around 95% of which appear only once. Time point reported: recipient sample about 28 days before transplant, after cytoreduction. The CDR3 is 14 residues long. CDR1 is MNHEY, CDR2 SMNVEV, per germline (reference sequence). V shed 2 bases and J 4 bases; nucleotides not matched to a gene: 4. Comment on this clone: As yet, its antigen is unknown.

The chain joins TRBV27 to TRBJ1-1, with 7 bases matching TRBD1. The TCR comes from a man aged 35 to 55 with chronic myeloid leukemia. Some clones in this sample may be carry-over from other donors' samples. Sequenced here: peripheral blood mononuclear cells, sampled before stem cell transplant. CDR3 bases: TGTGCCAGCAGTTTACTGACAGGGAGCACTGAAGCTTTCTTT. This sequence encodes CASSLLTGSTEAFF.